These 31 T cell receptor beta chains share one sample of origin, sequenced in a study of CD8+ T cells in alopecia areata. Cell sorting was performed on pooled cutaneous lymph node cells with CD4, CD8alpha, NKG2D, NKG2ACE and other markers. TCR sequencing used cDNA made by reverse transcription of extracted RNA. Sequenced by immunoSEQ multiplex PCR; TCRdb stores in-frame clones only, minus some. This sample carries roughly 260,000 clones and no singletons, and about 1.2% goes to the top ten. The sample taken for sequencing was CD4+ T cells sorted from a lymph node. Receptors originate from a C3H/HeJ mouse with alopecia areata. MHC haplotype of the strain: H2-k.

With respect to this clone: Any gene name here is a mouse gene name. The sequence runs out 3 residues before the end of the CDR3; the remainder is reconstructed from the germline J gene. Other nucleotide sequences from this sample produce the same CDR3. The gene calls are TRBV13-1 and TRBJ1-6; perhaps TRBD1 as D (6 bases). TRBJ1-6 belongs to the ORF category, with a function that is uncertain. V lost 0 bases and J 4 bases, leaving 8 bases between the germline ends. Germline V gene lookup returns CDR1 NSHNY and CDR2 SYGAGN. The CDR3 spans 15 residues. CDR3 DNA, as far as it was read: TGTGCCAGCAGTGATGCGGGACAATATAATTCGCCC. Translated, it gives CASSDAGQYNSP. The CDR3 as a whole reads CASSDAGQYNSPLYF.

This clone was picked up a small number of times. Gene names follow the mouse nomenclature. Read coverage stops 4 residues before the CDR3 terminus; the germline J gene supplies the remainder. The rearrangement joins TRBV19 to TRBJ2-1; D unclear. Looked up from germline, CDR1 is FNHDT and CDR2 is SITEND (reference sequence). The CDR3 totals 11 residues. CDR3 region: CASSIRTEQFF. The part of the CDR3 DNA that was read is TGTGCCAGCAGTATCAGGACT.

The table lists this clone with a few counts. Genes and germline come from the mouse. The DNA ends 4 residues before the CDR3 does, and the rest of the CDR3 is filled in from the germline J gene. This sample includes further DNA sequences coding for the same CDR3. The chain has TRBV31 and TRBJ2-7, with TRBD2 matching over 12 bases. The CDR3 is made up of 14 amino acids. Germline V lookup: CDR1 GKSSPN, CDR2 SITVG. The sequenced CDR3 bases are TGTGCCTGGAGTCTAGGGACTGGGGGGTAT. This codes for CAWSLGTGGY. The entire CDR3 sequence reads CAWSLGTGGYEQYF.

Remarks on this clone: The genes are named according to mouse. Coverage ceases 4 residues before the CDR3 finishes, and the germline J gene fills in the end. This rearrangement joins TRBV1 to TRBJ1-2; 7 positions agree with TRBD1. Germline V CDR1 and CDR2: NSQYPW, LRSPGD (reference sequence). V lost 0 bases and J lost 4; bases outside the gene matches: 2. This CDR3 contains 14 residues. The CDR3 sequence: CTCSADRTGSDYTF. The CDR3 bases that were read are TGCACCTGCAGTGCAGATCGGACAGGCTCC.

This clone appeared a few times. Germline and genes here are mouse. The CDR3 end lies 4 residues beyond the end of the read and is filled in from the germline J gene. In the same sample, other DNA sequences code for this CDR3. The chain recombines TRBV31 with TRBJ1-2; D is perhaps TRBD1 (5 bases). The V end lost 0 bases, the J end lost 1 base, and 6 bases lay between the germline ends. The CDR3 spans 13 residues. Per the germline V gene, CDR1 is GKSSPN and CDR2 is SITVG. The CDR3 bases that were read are TGTGCCTGGAGTCTCGACAGAAACTCC. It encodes CAWSLDRNS. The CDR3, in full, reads CAWSLDRNSDYTF.

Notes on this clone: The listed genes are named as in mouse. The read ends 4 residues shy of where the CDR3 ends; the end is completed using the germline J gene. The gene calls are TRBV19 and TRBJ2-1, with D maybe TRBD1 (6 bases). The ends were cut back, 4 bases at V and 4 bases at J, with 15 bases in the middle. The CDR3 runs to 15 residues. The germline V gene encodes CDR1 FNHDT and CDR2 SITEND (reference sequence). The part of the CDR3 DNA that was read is TGTGCCAGCAGTCCCCAGGGACAACAATATGCT. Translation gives CASSPQGQQYA. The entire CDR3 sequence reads CASSPQGQQYAEQFF.

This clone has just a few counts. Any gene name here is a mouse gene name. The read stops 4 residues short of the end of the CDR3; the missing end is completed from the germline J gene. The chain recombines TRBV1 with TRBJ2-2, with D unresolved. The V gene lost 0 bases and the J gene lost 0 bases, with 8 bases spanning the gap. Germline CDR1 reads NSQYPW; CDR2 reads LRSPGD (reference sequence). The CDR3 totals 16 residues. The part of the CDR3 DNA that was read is TGCACCTGCAGTGCAGATCTGAGAGCAAACACCGGG. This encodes CTCSADLRANTG. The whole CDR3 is CTCSADLRANTGQLYF.

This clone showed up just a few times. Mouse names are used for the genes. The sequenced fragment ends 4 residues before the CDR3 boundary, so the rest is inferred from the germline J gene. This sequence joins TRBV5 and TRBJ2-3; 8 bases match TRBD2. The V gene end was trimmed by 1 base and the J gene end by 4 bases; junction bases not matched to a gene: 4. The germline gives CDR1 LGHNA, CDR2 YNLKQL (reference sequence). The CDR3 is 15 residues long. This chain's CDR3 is CASSQVAGGPETLYF. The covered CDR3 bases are TGTGCCAGCAGCCAAGTGGCTGGGGGGCCAGAA.

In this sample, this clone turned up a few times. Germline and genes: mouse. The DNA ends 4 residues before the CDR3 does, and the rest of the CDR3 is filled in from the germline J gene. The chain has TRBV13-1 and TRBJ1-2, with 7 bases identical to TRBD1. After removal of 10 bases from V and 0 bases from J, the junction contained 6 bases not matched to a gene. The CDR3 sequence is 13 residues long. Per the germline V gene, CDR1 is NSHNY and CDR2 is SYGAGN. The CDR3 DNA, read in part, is TGTGCCGCCCGGGACAGTGCAAACTCC. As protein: CAARDSANS. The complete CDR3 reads CAARDSANSDYTF.

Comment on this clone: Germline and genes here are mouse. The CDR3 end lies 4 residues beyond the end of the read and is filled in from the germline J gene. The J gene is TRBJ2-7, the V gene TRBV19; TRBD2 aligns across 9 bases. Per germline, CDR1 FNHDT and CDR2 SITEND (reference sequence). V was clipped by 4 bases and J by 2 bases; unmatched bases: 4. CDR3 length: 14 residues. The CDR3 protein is CASSSRLGAYEQYF. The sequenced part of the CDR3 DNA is TGTGCCAGCAGTTCCAGACTGGGGGCCTAT. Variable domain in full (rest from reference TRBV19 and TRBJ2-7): GGIITQTPKFLIGQEGQKLTLKCQQNFNHDTMYWYRQDSGKGLRLIYYSITENDLQKGDLSEGYDASREKKSSFSLTVTSAQKNEMAVFLCASSSRLGAYEQYFGPGTRLTVL.

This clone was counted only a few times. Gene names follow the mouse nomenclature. CDR3 sequence: CASSTFTGEYAEQFF. CDR3 bases read: TGTGCCAGCAGCACCTTTACAGGGGAATATGCT. The chain employs TRBV19 and TRBJ2-1; 7 nucleotides line up with TRBD1. The read terminates 4 residues before the CDR3 end, so the remaining end is supplied by the germline J gene. J was trimmed by 4 bases and V by 5 bases; bases with no gene match: 9. Germline assignment: CDR1 FNHDT and CDR2 SITEND (reference sequence). The CDR3 runs 15 residues.

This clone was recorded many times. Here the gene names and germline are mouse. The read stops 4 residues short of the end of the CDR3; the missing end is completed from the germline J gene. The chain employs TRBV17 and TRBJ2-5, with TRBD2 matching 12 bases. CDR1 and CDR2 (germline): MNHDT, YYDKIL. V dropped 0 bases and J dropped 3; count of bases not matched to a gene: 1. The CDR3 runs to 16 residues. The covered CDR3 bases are TGTGCTAGCAGTAGAGAAGGGACTGGGGGGCAAGAC. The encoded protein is CASSREGTGGQD. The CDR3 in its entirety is CASSREGTGGQDTQYF.

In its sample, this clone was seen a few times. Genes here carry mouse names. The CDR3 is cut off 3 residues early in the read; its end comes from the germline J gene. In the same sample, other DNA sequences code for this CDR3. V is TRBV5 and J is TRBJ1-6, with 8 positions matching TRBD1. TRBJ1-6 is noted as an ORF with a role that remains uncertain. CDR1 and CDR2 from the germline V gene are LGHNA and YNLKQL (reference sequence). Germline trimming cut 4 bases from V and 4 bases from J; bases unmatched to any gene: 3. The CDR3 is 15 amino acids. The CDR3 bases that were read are TGTGCCAGCAGCCTCCAGGGGGCTTATAATTCGCCC. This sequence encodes CASSLQGAYNSP. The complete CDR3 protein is CASSLQGAYNSPLYF.

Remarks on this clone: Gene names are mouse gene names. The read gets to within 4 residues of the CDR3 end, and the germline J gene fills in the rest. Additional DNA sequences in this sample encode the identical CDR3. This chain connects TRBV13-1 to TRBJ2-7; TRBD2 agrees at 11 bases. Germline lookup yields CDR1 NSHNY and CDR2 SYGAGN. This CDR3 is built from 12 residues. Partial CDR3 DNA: TGTGCCAGCGGGACTGGGGGATAT. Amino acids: CASGTGGY. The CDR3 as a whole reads CASGTGGYEQYF.

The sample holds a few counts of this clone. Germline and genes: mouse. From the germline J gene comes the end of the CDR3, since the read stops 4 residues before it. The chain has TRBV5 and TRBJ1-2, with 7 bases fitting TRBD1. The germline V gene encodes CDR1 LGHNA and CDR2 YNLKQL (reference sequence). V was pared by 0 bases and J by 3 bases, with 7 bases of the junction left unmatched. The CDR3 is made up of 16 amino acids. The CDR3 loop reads CASSQEHRGKDSDYTF. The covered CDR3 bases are TGTGCCAGCAGCCAAGAACACAGGGGTAAGGACTCC.

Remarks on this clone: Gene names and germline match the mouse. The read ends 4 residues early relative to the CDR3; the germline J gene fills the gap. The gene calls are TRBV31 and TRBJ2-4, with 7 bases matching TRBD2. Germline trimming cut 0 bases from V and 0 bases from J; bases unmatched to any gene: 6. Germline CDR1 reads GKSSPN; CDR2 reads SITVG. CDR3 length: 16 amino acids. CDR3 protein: CAWSLVWGDSQNTLYF. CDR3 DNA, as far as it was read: TGTGCCTGGAGTCTAGTTTGGGGGGATAGTCAAAAC.

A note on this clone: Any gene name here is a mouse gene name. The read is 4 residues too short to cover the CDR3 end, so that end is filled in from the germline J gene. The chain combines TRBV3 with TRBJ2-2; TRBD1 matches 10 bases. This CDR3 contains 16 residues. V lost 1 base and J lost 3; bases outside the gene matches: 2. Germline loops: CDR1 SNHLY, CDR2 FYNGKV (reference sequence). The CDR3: CASSLVGTGDTGQLYF. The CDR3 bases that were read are TGTGCCAGCAGCTTAGTAGGGACAGGGGACACCGGG. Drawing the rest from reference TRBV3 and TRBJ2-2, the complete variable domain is GPKVLQIPSHQIIDMGQMVTLNCDPVSNHLYFYWYKQILGQQMEFLVNFYNGKVMEKSKLFKDQFSVERPDGSYFTLKIQPTALEDSAVYFCASSLVGTGDTGQLYFGEGSKLTVL.

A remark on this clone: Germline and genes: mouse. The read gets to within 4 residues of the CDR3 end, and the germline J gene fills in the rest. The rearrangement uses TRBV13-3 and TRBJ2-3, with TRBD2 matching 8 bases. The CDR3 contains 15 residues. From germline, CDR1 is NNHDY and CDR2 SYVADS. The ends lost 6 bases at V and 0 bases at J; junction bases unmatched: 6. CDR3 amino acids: CASMLGGRSAETLYF. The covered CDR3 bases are TGTGCCAGCATGCTGGGGGGAAGGAGTGCAGAA.

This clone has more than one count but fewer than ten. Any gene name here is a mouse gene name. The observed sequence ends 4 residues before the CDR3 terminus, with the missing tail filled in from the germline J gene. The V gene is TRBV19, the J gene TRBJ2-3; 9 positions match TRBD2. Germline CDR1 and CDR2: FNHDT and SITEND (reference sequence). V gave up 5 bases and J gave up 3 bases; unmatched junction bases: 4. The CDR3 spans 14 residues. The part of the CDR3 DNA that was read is TGTGCCAGCAGCGTGGGGGGGCCGGCAGAA. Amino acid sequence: CASSVGGPAE. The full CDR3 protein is CASSVGGPAETLYF.

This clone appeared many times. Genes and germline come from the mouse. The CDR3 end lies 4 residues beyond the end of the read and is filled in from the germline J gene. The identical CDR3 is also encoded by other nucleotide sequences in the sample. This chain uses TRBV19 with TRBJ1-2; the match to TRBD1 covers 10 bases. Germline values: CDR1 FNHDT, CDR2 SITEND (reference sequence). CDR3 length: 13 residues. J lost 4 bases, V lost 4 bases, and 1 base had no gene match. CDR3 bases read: TGTGCCAGCAGTCGGACAGGGGGCTCC. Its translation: CASSRTGGS. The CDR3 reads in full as CASSRTGGSDYTF.

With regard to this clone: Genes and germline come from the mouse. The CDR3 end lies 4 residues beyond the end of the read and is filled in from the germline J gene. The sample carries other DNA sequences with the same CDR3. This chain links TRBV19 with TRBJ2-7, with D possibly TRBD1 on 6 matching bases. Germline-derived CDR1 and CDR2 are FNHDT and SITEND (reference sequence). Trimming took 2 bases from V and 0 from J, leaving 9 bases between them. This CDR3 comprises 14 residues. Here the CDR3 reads CASSMRGSSYEQYF. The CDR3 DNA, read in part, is TGTGCCAGCAGTATGAGGGGGAGCTCCTAT.

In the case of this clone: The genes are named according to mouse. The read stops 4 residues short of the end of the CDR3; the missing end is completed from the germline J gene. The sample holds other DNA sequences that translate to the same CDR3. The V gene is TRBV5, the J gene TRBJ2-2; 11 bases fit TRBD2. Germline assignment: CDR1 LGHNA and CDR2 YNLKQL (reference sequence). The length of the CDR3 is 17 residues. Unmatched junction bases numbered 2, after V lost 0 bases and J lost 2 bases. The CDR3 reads CASSQDRDWGNTGQLYF. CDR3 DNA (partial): TGTGCCAGCAGCCAAGATCGGGACTGGGGGAACACCGGG.

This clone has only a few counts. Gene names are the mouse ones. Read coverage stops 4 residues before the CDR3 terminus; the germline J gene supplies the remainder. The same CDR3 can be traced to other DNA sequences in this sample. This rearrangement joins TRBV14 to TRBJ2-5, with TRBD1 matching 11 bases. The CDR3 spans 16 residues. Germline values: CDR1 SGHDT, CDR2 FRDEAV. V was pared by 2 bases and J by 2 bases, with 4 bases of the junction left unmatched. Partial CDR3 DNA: TGTGCCAGCAGTTTGGGGACAGGGGGATCCCAAGAC. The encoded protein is CASSLGTGGSQD. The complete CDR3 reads CASSLGTGGSQDTQYF. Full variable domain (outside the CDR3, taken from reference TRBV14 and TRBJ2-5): EAGVTQSPRYAVLQEGQAVSFWCDPISGHDTLYWYQQPRDQGPQLLVYFRDEAVIDNSQLPSDRFSAVRPKGTNSTLKIQSAKQGDTATYLCASSLGTGGSQDTQYFGPGTRLLVL.

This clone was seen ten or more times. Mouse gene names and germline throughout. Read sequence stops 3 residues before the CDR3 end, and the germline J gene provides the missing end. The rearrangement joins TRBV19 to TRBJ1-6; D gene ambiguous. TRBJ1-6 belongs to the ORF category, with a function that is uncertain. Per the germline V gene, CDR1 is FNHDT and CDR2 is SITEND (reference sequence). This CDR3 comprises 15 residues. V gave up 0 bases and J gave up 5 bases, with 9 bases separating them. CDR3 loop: CASSIARWDNSPLYF. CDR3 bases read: TGTGCCAGCAGTATAGCCAGATGGGATAATTCGCCC.

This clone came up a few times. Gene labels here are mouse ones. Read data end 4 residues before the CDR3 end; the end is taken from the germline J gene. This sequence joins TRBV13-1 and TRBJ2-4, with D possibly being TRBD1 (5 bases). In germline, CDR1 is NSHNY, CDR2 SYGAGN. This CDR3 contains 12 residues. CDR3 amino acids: CASSLQENTLYF. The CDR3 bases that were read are TGTGCCAGCAGTCTACAGGAAAAC.

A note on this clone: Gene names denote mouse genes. The CDR3 sequence is CTCSGDNANTEVFF. Partial CDR3 DNA: TGCACCTGCAGTGGGGACAATGCAAACACA. The chain joins TRBV1 to TRBJ1-1; possibly TRBD1 for D (6 bases). Read coverage stops 4 residues before the CDR3 terminus; the germline J gene supplies the remainder. Germline V gives CDR1 NSQYPW, CDR2 LRSPGD (reference sequence). Trimming stripped 4 bases from V and 0 bases from J, with 9 bases between. The CDR3 sequence is 14 residues long.

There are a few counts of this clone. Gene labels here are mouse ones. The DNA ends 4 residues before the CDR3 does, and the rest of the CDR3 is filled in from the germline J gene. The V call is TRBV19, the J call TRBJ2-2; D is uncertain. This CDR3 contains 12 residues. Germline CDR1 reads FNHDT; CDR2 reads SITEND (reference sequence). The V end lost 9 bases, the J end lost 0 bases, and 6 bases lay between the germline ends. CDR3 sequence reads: CATQANTGQLYF. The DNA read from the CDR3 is TGTGCCACACAAGCAAACACCGGG. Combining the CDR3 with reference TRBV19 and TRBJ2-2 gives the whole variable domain GGIITQTPKFLIGQEGQKLTLKCQQNFNHDTMYWYRQDSGKGLRLIYYSITENDLQKGDLSEGYDASREKKSSFSLTVTSAQKNEMAVFLCATQANTGQLYFGEGSKLTVL.

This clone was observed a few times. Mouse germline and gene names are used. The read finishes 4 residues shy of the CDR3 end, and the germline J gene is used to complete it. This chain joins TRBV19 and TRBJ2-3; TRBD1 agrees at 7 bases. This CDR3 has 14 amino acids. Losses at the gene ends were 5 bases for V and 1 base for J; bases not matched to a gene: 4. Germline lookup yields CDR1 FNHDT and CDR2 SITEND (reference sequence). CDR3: CASRNRGGAETLYF. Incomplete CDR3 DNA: TGTGCCAGCAGGAACAGGGGTGGTGCAGAA. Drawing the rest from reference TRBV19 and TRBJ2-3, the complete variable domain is GGIITQTPKFLIGQEGQKLTLKCQQNFNHDTMYWYRQDSGKGLRLIYYSITENDLQKGDLSEGYDASREKKSSFSLTVTSAQKNEMAVFLCASRNRGGAETLYFGSGTRLTVL.

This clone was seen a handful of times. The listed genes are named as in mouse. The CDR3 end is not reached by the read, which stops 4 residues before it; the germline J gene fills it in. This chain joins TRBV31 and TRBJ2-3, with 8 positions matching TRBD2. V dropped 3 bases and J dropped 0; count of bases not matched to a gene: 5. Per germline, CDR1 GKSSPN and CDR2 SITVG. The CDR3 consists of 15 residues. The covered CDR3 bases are TGTGCCTGGAGGAAACTGGGGGCTAGTGCAGAA. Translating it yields CAWRKLGASAE. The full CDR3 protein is CAWRKLGASAETLYF.

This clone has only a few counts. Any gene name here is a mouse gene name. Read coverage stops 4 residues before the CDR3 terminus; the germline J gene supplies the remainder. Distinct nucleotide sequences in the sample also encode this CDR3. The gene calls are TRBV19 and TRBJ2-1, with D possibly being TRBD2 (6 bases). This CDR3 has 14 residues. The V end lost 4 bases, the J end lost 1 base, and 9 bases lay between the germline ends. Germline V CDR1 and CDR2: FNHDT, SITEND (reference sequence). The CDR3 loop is CASSPLGNYAEQFF. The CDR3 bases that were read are TGTGCCAGCAGTCCCCTGGGGAACTATGCT.

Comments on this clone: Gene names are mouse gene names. The sequenced CDR3 bases are TGTGCCAGCAGACCCCGGGACAGAAACACA. Residues: CASRPRDRNT. In full, the CDR3 reads CASRPRDRNTEVFF. The rearrangement links TRBV19 to TRBJ1-1; 7 bases fit TRBD1. The read terminates 4 residues before the CDR3 end, so the remaining end is supplied by the germline J gene. The CDR3 loop spans 14 amino acids. Germline V gene sequence: CDR1 FNHDT, CDR2 SITEND (reference sequence). V shed 5 bases and J 1 base; nucleotides not matched to a gene: 5.